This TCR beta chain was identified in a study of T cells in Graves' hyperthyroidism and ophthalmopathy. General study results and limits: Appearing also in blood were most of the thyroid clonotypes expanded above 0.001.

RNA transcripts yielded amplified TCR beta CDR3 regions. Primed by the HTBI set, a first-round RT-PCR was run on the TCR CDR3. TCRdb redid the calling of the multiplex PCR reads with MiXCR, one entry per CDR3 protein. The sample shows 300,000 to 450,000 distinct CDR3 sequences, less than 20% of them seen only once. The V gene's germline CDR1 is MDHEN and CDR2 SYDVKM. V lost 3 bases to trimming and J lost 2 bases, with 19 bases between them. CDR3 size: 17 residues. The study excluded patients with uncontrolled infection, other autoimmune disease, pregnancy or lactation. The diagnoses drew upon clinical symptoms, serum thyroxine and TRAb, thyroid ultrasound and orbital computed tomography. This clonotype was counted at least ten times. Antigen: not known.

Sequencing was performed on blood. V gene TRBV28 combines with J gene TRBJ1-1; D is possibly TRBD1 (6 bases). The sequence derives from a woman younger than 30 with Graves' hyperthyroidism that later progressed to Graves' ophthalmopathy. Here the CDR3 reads CASSFFWGANRNTEAFF. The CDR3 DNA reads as TGTGCCAGCAGTTTCTTTTGGGGGGCTAATAGAAACACTGAAGCTTTCTTT.